This paragraph reports one TCR beta chain. Its specificity is not known. The CDR3 has 11 residues. Germline values: CDR1 SQVTM, CDR2 ANQGSEA. Trimming pared 8 bases from V and 4 bases from J, leaving 9 bases between. A single record per CDR3 protein comes from TCRdb applying MiXCR to the RT-PCR reads. The sample carries about 570,000 distinct CDR3 sequences, about 12% recorded once. This sample was taken from a study of response to subunit inactivated influenza vaccine. Broader study findings: New T cells are recruited in small numbers by each seasonal influenza vaccination, according to the authors' suggestion.

The chain recombines TRBV29-1 with TRBJ2-1; D is possibly TRBD1 (6 bases). Sequenced here: PBMCs from blood, sampled on the day of vaccination. The source is a man between 45 and 60 years old who received an inactivated influenza vaccine. CDR3 residues: CSWTAYNEQFF. The CDR3 DNA sequence: TGCAGCTGGACAGCTTACAATGAGCAGTTCTTC.